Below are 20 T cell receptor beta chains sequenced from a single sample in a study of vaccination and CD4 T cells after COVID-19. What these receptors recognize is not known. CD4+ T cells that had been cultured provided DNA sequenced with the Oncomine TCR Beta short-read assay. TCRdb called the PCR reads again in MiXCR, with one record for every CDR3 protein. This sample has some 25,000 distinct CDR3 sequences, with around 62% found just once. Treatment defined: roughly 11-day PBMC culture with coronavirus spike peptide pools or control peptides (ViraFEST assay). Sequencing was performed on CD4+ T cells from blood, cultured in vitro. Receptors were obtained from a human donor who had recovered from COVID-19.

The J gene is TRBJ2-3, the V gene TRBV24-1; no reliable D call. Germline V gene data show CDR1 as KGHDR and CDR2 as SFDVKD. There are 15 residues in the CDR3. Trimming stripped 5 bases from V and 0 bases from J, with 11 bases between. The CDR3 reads CATSAPTGSTDTQYF. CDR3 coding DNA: TGTGCCACCAGTGCCCCGACGGGTAGCACAGATACGCAGTATTTT.

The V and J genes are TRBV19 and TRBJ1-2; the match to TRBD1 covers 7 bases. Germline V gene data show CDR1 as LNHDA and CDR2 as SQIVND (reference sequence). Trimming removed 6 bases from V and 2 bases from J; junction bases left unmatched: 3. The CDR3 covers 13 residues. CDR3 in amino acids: CASRSGQNYGYTF. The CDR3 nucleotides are TGTGCCAGTAGGTCGGGACAGAACTATGGCTACACCTTC. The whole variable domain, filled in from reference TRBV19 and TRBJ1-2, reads DGGITQSPKYLFRKEGQNVTLSCEQNLNHDAMYWYRQDPGQGLRLIYYSQIVNDFQKGDIAEGYSVSREKKESFPLTVTSAQKNPTAFYLCASRSGQNYGYTFGSGTRLTVV.

The CDR3 region is CSASPTTGWKQPQHF. The CDR3 nucleotides are TGCAGTGCTAGTCCTACGACAGGGTGGAAACAGCCCCAGCATTTT. The chain links TRBV20-1 to TRBJ1-5; 7 bases are a match to TRBD1. From germline, CDR1 is DFQATT and CDR2 SNEGSKA (reference sequence). The trim removed 3 bases at V and 7 bases at J, leaving 12 bases unmatched. CDR3 size: 15 residues.

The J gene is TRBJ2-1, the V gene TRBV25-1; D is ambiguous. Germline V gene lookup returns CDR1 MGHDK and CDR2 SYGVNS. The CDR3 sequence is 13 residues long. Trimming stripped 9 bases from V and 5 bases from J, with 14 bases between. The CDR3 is CASISGLHNEQFF. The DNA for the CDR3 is TGTGCCAGTATATCCGGGCTCCACAATGAGCAGTTCTTC.

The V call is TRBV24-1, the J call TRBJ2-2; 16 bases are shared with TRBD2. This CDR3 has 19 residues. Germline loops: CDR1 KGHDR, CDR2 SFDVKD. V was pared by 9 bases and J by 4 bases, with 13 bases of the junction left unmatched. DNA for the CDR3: TGTGCCACCGGCCCCGGGACTAGCGGGAGGGCGTCGATCACCGGGGAGCTGTTTTTT. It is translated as CATGPGTSGRASITGELFF.

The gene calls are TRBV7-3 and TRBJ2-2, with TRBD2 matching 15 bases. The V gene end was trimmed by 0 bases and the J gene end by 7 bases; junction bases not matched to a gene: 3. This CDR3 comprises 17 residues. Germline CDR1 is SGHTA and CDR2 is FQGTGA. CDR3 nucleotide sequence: TGTGCCAGCAGCTTAACTCCGGGACTAGCGGGAGGCGGGGAGCTGTTTTTT. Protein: CASSLTPGLAGGGELFF. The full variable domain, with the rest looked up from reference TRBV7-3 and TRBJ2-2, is GAGVSQTPSNKVTEKGKYVELRCDPISGHTALYWYRQSLGQGPEFLIYFQGTGAADDSGLPNDRFFAVRPEGSVSTLKIQRTERGDSAVYLCASSLTPGLAGGGELFFGEGSRLTVL.

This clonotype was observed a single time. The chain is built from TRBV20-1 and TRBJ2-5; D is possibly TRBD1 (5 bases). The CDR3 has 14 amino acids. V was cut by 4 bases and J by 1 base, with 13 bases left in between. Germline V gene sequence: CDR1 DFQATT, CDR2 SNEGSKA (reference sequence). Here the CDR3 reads CSATHKGPQETQYF. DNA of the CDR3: TGCAGTGCTACCCATAAGGGGCCCCAAGAGACCCAGTACTTC.

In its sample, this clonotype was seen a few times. The CDR3 nucleotides are TGCAGCGTTGAAGTGGGGACCTTCTATGGCTACACCTTC. Translation gives CSVEVGTFYGYTF. This chain connects TRBV29-1 to TRBJ1-2; perhaps TRBD1 as D (5 bases). Germline assignment: CDR1 SQVTM and CDR2 ANQGSEA. The CDR3 runs to 13 residues. V shed 1 base and J shed 4 bases, with 10 bases lying between them.

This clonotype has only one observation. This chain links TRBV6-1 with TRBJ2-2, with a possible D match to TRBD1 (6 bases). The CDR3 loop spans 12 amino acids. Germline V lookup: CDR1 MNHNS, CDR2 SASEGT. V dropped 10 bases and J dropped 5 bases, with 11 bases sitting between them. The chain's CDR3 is CANGDRTGELFF. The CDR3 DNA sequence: TGTGCCAACGGAGACAGGACCGGGGAGCTGTTTTTT.

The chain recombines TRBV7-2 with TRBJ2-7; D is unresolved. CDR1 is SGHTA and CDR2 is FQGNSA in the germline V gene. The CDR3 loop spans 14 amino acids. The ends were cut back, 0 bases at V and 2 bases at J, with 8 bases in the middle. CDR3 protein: CASSLAASTYEQYF. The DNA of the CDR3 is TGTGCCAGCAGCTTAGCCGCCTCAACCTACGAGCAGTACTTC.

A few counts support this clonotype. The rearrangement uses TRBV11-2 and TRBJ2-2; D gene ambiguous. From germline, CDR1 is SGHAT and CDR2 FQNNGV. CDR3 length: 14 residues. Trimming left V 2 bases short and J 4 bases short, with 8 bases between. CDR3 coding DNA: TGTGCCAGCAGCTTAAGGTCCGGCACCGGGGAGCTGTTTTTT. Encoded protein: CASSLRSGTGELFF.

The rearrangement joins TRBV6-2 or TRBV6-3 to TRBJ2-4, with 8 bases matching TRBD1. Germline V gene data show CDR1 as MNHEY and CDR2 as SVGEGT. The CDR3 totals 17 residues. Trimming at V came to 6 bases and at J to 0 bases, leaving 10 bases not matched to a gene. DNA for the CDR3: TGTGCCAGCAGACCTGGACAGGGCCCTCTAGCCAAAAACATTCAGTACTTC. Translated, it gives CASRPGQGPLAKNIQYF.

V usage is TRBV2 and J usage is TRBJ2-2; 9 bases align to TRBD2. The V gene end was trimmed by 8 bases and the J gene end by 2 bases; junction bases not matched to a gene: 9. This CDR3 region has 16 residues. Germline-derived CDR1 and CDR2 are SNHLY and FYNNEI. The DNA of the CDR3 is TGTGCCAGCTTACGTCTAGCGGGATACAACACCGGGGAGCTGTTTTTT. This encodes CASLRLAGYNTGELFF.

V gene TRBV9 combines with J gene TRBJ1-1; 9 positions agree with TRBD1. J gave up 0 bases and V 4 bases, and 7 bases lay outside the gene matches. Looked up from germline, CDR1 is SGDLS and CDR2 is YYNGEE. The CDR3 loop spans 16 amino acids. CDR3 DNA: TGTGCCAGCAGCCCCAGACAGGGGGGCATGAACACTGAAGCTTTCTTT. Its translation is CASSPRQGGMNTEAFF.

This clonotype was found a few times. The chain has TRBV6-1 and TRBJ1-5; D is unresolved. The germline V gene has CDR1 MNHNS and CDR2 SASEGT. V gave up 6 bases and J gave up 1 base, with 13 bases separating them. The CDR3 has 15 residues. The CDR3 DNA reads TGTGCCAGCAGCCTACGACGGCCAAGCAATCAGCCCCAGCATTTT. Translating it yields CASSLRRPSNQPQHF.

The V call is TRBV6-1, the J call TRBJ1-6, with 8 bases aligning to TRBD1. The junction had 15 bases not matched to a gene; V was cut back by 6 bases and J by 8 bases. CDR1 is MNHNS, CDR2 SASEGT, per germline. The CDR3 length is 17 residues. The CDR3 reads CASRARQGALGDSPLHF. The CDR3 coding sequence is TGTGCCAGCAGGGCGAGGCAGGGGGCCCTTGGGGATTCACCCCTCCACTTT.

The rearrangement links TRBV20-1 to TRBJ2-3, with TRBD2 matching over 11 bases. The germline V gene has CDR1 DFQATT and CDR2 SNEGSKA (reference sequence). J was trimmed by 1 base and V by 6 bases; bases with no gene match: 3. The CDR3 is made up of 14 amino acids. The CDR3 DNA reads TGCAGTGCCTTAGCGGGAGGGGGCACAGATACGCAGTATTTT. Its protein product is CSALAGGGTDTQYF.

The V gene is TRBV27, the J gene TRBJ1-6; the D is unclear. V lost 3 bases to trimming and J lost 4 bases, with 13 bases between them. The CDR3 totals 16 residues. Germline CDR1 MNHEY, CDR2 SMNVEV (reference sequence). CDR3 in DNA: TGTGCCAGCAGTTTGACGGGAAATTATTATAATTCACCCCTCCACTTT. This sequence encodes CASSLTGNYYNSPLHF.

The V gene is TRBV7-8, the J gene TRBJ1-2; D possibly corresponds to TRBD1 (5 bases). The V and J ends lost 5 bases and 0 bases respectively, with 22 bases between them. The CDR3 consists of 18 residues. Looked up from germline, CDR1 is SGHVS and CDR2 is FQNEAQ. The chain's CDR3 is CASSPNPGRRNSNYGYTF. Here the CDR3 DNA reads TGTGCCAGCAGCCCGAACCCGGGACGAAGGAACTCTAACTATGGCTACACCTTC.

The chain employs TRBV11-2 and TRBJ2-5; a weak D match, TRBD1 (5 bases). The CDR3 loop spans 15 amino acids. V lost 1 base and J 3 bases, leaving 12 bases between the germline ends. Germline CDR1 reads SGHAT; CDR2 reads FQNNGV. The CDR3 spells CASSLGVGREETQYF. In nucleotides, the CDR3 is TGTGCCAGCAGCTTAGGCGTCGGCAGGGAAGAGACCCAGTACTTC.